This T cell receptor (beta chain) stems from a study of T cells in women clearing cervical HPV infection. Clones were read by immunoSEQ multiplex PCR, and TCRdb kept only the in-frame ones, dropping some. Here the sample table reports some 30,000 clones. Remarks on this clone: Read sequence stops 3 residues before the CDR3 end, and the germline J gene provides the missing end.

The CDR3 runs to 15 residues. Germline assignment: CDR1 SGHRS and CDR2 YFSETQ. Trimming at V came to 6 bases and at J to 3 bases, leaving 7 bases not matched to a gene. The V call is TRBV5-1, the J call TRBJ2-2, with 8 bases identical to TRBD1. What was sequenced was blood buffy coat. This receptor was identified in a woman aged 18 to 69 with a cervical HPV16 infection that either progressed to CIN3+ or cleared (not recorded which). The CDR3 sequence is CASTNDRGDTGELFF. The CDR3 bases that were read are TGCGCCAGCACCAACGACAGGGGAGACACCGGGGAG.